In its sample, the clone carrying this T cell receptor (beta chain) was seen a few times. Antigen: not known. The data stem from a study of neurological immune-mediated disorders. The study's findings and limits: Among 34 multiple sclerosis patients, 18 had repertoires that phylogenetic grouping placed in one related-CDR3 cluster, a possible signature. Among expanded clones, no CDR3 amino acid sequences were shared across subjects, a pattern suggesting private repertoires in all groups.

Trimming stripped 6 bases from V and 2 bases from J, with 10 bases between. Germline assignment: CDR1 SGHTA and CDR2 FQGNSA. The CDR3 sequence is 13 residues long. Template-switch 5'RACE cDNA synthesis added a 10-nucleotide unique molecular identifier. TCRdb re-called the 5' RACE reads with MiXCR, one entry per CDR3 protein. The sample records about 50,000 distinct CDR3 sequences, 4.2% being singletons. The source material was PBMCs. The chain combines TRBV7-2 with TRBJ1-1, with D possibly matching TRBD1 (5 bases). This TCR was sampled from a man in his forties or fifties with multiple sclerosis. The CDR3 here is CASRVGQNTEAFF. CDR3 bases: TGTGCCAGCAGGGTGGGGCAAAACACTGAAGCTTTCTTT.